A single sample gave rise to the 20 T cell receptor beta chains below, sequenced in a study of T cells in Graves' hyperthyroidism and ophthalmopathy. Amplified TCR beta CDR3 regions derived from RNA transcripts. TCR CDR3 underwent first-round RT-PCR with the HTBI primer set. TCRdb ran MiXCR on the multiplex PCR reads and lists one entry per CDR3 protein. The table records around 390,000 distinct CDR3 sequences, about 14% of them present only once. Sequences were obtained from blood. The receptors originated from a woman in her 30s with Graves' ophthalmopathy.

This clonotype has a handful of counts. V usage is TRBV7-9 and J usage is TRBJ2-1; 11 bases line up with TRBD2. The V and J ends lost 1 base and 4 bases, in that order; junction bases with no gene match: 6. Germline CDR1 reads SEHNR; CDR2 reads FQNEAQ (reference sequence). The CDR3 is made up of 17 amino acids. Here the CDR3 reads CASSLVSSGGHYNEQFF. DNA for the CDR3: TGTGCCAGCAGCTTAGTGTCTAGCGGGGGGCATTACAATGAGCAGTTCTTC.

The rearrangement joins TRBV2 to TRBJ2-1; D is undetermined. CDR3 length: 11 amino acids. The germline V and J ends were trimmed by 1 base and 11 bases, with 6 bases remaining between them. Germline V gene sequence: CDR1 SNHLY, CDR2 FYNNEI. The CDR3 spells CASSEGVKQFF. The CDR3 nucleotides are TGTGCCAGCAGTGAAGGTGTCAAGCAGTTCTTC.

The CDR3 sequence is CASSGRGVSSYEQYF. The CDR3 nucleotides read TGTGCCAGCAGTGGTCGGGGGGTTTCCTCCTACGAGCAGTACTTC. The V call is TRBV2, the J call TRBJ2-7; TRBD2 matches 7 bases. The germline gives CDR1 SNHLY, CDR2 FYNNEI. CDR3 length: 15 residues. V trimming: 4 bases; J trimming: 0 bases; junction bases outside the gene matches: 6.

This clonotype was seen more than once but under ten times. The rearrangement joins TRBV24-1 to TRBJ1-4; D remains ambiguous. Germline V gene sequence: CDR1 KGHDR, CDR2 SFDVKD. Trimming pared 5 bases from V and 4 bases from J, leaving 7 bases between. This CDR3 comprises 13 residues. CDR3 bases: TGTGCCACCAGTGGAGGCTATAATGAAAAACTGTTTTTT. It encodes CATSGGYNEKLFF.

The chain is built from TRBV5-6 and TRBJ2-1, with TRBD2 identical over 12 bases. The ends lost 0 bases at V and 5 bases at J; junction bases unmatched: 6. Germline V CDR1 and CDR2: SGHDT, YYEEEE. The CDR3 is made up of 17 amino acids. The CDR3 here is CASSLGLAGAKHNEQFF. The CDR3 DNA is TGTGCCAGCAGCTTGGGACTAGCGGGGGCAAAACACAATGAGCAGTTCTTC.

This clonotype turned up a few times. A much larger clone lies a single base off, so this may be a read error. The chain carries TRBV6-5 and TRBJ1-1; D remains unclear. Germline V gene data show CDR1 as MNHEY and CDR2 as SVGAGI. The CDR3 sequence is 14 residues long. The CDR3 is CASSYSPGNAEAFF. The CDR3 coding sequence is TGTGCCAGCAGTTACTCGCCGGGGAACGCTGAAGCTTTCTTT.

This clonotype occurred many times. V is TRBV18 and J is TRBJ2-3; 8 bases line up with TRBD1. There are 15 residues in the CDR3. Germline loops: CDR1 KGHSH, CDR2 LQKENI. J lost 6 bases, V lost 3 bases, and 8 bases had no gene match. This CDR3 is CASSPQGQGFDTQYF. CDR3 DNA sequence: TGTGCCAGCTCACCCCAAGGACAGGGATTTGATACGCAGTATTTT.

This clonotype was seen repeatedly, ten times or more. DNA for the CDR3: TGTGCCAGCAGCGTAGCTACGGGACAGAGCTACGAGCAGTACTTC. This sequence encodes CASSVATGQSYEQYF. The chain uses TRBV9 and TRBJ2-7; 7 bases line up with TRBD1. V lost 0 bases, J lost 3 bases, and 6 bases stayed unmatched. The length of the CDR3 is 15 residues. The germline V gene has CDR1 SGDLS and CDR2 YYNGEE.

This clonotype was detected ten times or more. The chain links TRBV5-1 to TRBJ2-1; no clear D gene. V shed 0 bases and J shed 2 bases, with 9 bases lying between them. The CDR3 extends over 15 amino acids. Germline V gives CDR1 SGHRS, CDR2 YFSETQ. The CDR3 nucleotides read TGCGCCAGCAGCTTGGTGGCAGGCACCTACAATGAGCAGTTCTTC. It yields the protein CASSLVAGTYNEQFF.

J is TRBJ2-1 and V is TRBV7-6; 9 bases map to TRBD2. The germline V gene has CDR1 SGHVS and CDR2 FNYEAQ. Trimming removed 4 bases from V and 1 base from J; junction bases left unmatched: 11. This CDR3 spans 18 amino acids. The CDR3 spells CASSSLVMLAGSYNEQFF. In DNA, the CDR3 is TGTGCCAGCAGCTCCCTTGTGATGCTAGCGGGGTCCTACAATGAGCAGTTCTTC.

This clonotype appeared many times. This chain connects TRBV6-1 to TRBJ1-2; TRBD1 matches at 9 bases. The CDR3 loop spans 13 amino acids. CDR1 and CDR2 (germline): MNHNS, SASEGT. After removal of 8 bases from V and 5 bases from J, the junction contained 6 bases not matched to a gene. Here the CDR3 reads CASLWDRAYGYTF. The CDR3 DNA sequence: TGTGCCAGCCTTTGGGACAGGGCGTATGGCTACACCTTC.

This clonotype has at least ten counts. This rearrangement joins TRBV12-3 or TRBV12-4 to TRBJ2-2; 10 bases agree with TRBD1. The junction had 9 bases not matched to a gene; V was cut back by 3 bases and J by 11 bases. The CDR3 has 15 residues. In nucleotides, the CDR3 is TGTGCCAGCAGTTTGACAGGGGGCGGATGGCGTGAGCTGTTTTTT. It specifies CASSLTGGGWRELFF.

This clonotype turned up a few times. The chain recombines TRBV7-2 with TRBJ1-3; 7 bases map to TRBD1. The ends lost 4 bases at V and 4 bases at J; junction bases unmatched: 7. The CDR3 length is 15 residues. Germline V gene lookup returns CDR1 SGHTA and CDR2 FQGNSA. CDR3 region: CASSSRQGGGNTIYF. The CDR3 DNA reads TGTGCCAGCAGCTCCCGACAGGGAGGAGGAAACACCATATATTTT.

There are many counts of this clonotype. The chain carries TRBV20-1 and TRBJ2-6, with 9 bases fitting TRBD2. Germline CDR1 is DFQATT and CDR2 is SNEGSKA (reference sequence). The CDR3 length is 18 residues. With V trimmed by 6 bases and J by 0 bases, 12 bases remained unmatched. DNA for the CDR3: TGCAGTGCCCAGACCCGACTAGCGGATAGCTCTGGGGCCAACGTCCTGACTTTC. Its protein is CSAQTRLADSSGANVLTF.

This clonotype was recorded a few times. The J gene is TRBJ2-2, the V gene TRBV7-9; D is perhaps TRBD2 (5 bases). CDR1 is SEHNR and CDR2 is FQNEAQ in the germline V gene (reference sequence). This CDR3 region has 13 residues. V was trimmed by 4 bases and J by 6 bases, leaving 9 bases between them. Here the CDR3 DNA reads TGTGCCAGCAGCTCGACGGGGTCCGGGGAGCTGTTTTTT. Protein sequence: CASSSTGSGELFF.

There are many counts of this clonotype. The chain couples TRBV29-1 to TRBJ2-1; TRBD1 agrees at 11 bases. V shed 1 base, J shed 8 bases, and the junction held 1 base outside the gene matches. Germline lookup yields CDR1 SQVTM and CDR2 ANQGSEA. The CDR3 totals 13 residues. In nucleotides, the CDR3 is TGCAGCGTTGAAGGGACAGGGGGCTATGAGCAGTTCTTC. Protein: CSVEGTGGYEQFF.

This clonotype was seen ten or more times. CDR3 coding DNA: TGCAGTGCTTCCGACAGCGTCTATGGCTACACCTTC. This translates into CSASDSVYGYTF. The chain links TRBV20-1 to TRBJ1-2, with D perhaps TRBD1 (5 bases). There are 12 residues in the CDR3. The germline V gene encodes CDR1 DFQATT and CDR2 SNEGSKA (reference sequence). V was shortened by 5 bases and J by 4 bases, with 11 bases between the two germline ends.

This clonotype has ten or more counts. V is TRBV19 and J is TRBJ2-7; no firm D call. Trimming took 6 bases from V and 3 from J, leaving 9 bases between them. The CDR3 extends over 12 amino acids. Germline V gene sequence: CDR1 LNHDA, CDR2 SQIVND (reference sequence). The CDR3 loop is CASSTSRYEQYF. Written as DNA, the CDR3 is TGTGCCAGTAGCACCTCGCGCTACGAGCAGTACTTC. The full variable domain, rest sourced from reference TRBV19 and TRBJ2-7, is DGGITQSPKYLFRKEGQNVTLSCEQNLNHDAMYWYRQDPGQGLRLIYYSQIVNDFQKGDIAEGYSVSREKKESFPLTVTSAQKNPTAFYLCASSTSRYEQYFGPGTRLTVT.

A few counts support this clonotype. The chain is built from TRBV6-6 and TRBJ2-7; either TRBD1 or TRBD2 may supply D (5 bases each). From germline, CDR1 is MNHNY and CDR2 SVGAGI (reference sequence). Between the trimmed V and J ends, which lost 0 bases and 3 bases, there was a span of 9 bases. CDR3 length equals 14 residues. CDR3 residues: CASSYSGTNYEQYF. The CDR3 DNA reads as TGTGCCAGCAGTTACTCCGGGACCAACTACGAGCAGTACTTC.

The sample holds many counts of this clonotype. V is TRBV3-1 and J is TRBJ1-2; tentative D call: TRBD1 (5 bases). CDR1 is LGHDT, CDR2 YNNKEL, per germline (reference sequence). The V gene lost 5 bases and the J gene lost 9 bases, with 22 bases spanning the gap. The CDR3 covers 15 residues. CDR3 sequence: CASSYYEGGGISYTF. In DNA, the CDR3 is TGTGCCAGCAGCTACTACGAGGGCGGGGGGATCAGCTACACCTTC.